A selection of T cell receptor beta chains follows, all from one sample in a study of T cell responses to AZD1222 COVID-19 vaccine. Sequenced by immunoSEQ multiplex PCR; TCRdb stores in-frame clones only, minus some. The sample includes around 130,000 clones, about 88% of them seen just once. The specimen was peripheral blood, collected on day 0 of AZD1222 vaccination. The source of these receptors is an adult in good health. Each CDR3 is given with its conserved first and last residue. The D gene is left open where the match is weak. Size is stated for part of the rows, as once, few or many counts, or as a class when the clone is expanded.

NA	TRBV5-5	TRBD1	TRBJ1-6	TGTGCCAGCAGCTTGGCCCCCGGGACAGCAAATTCACCCCTCCACTTT	CASSLAPGTANSPLHF
NA	TRBV29-1	TRBD1	TRBJ2-4	TGCAGCGGCAACTTACAGGGGACGGCCAAAAACATTCAGTACTTC	CSGNLQGTAKNIQYF
NA	TRBV18	TRBD1	TRBJ1-4	TGTGCCAGCGCGGGACAGAAAGATGAAAAACTGTTTTTT	CASAGQKDEKLFF
NA	TRBV12-1	NA	TRBJ2-1	TGTGCCAACGTCTCAGGGTATTCCCCATTCTTC	CANVSGYSPFF
NA	TRBV6-1	NA	TRBJ2-1	TGTGCCAGCAGTGTGGAAAAAGGGCGGGCCTACAATGAGCAGTTCTTC	CASSVEKGRAYNEQFF
NA	TRBV3-1/TRBV3-2	NA	TRBJ1-1	TGTGCCAGCAGCCAAGCCGGCCAAGAAGCTTTCTTT	CASSQAGQEAFF
NA	TRBV7-7	NA	TRBJ2-7	TGTGCCAGCAGCTTAGAGCCCTGGCTCGAGCAGTACTTC	CASSLEPWLEQYF
NA	TRBV19	TRBD2	TRBJ2-3	TGTGCCAGTAGTATGCCGGGACTAGCGGGGAGCACAGATACGCAGTATTTT	CASSMPGLAGSTDTQYF
NA	TRBV18	TRBD1	TRBJ2-1	TGTGCCAGCTCACCACCGATCTTACAGGGGAATTACAATGAGCAGTTCTTC	CASSPPILQGNYNEQFF
NA	TRBV7-9	NA	TRBJ2-7	TGTGCCAGCAGCTTAGGCCTCGGGGCCCTCTCCTACGAGCAGTGCTTC	CASSLGLGALSYEQCF
NA	TRBV7-2	TRBD1	TRBJ1-2	TGTGCCAGCAGCTCAACCCCCGGGACAGGGGGAAAAGGGCTCTACGGCTACACCTTC	CASSSTPGTGGKGLYGYTF
NA	TRBV24-1	NA	TRBJ1-5	TGTGCCACCAGTGAGGTGGGGACTCAGCCCCAGCATTTT	CATSEVGTQPQHF
NA	TRBV29-1	NA	TRBJ2-1	TGCAGCGTTGAAGATCTTGGGGGCGGGGGTTCCTACAATGAGCAGTTCTTC	CSVEDLGGGGSYNEQFF
NA	TRBV11-3	NA	TRBJ1-2	TGTGCCAGCAGCGTAGAGGGTTGTCTTTACTATGGCTACACCTTC	CASSVEGCLYYGYTF
once	TRBV12-1	NA	TRBJ2-4	TGTGCCAGCAGCTTTTCCCCGACTAGCGGATCTCAAAACATTCAGTACTTC	CASSFSPTSGSQNIQYF
NA	TRBV5-6	TRBD1	TRBJ1-1	TGTGCCAGCAGCCCGACAGGGGTGGCTGAAGCTTTCTTT	CASSPTGVAEAFF
NA	TRBV9	NA	TRBJ1-3	TGTGCCAGCAGCGTAGGAAGCGACTCTGGAAACACCATATATTTT	CASSVGSDSGNTIYF